This T cell receptor beta chain is drawn from a study of blood T cell repertoires in COVID-19. Study overall: Spain, Italy and the United States supplied samples that represented acute and convalescent COVID-19.

This table comes from immunoSEQ multiplex PCR, and its TCRdb copy is limited to in-frame clones, with some not included. Of 130,000 or so clones in the sample, 60% to 80% were seen once. This CDR3 contains 18 residues. V shed 6 bases and J 0 bases; nucleotides not matched to a gene: 11. Germline V lookup: CDR1 MNHEY, CDR2 SMNVEV (reference sequence). The specimen sequenced was peripheral blood. The sequence came from a woman between 70 and 85 years old with acute or convalescent COVID-19. V is TRBV27 and J is TRBJ2-7; 13 bases map to TRBD2. The chain's CDR3 is CASSLSGLAGIRSYEQYF. CDR3 sequence (DNA): TGTGCCAGCAGCCTATCGGGACTAGCGGGGATTCGCTCCTACGAGCAGTACTTC.